Given below is one T cell receptor beta chain in context. This entry is derived from a study of T cell clones after liver transplantation. Clones were sequenced by immunoSEQ multiplex PCR, and TCRdb holds only the in-frame ones, with some missing. Of tens of thousands of clones in the sample, 80% to 85% were seen once. V shed 3 bases and J shed 0 bases, with 12 bases lying between them. Germline V gene lookup returns CDR1 LNHDA and CDR2 SQIVND (reference sequence). The CDR3 has 17 amino acids. The chain is built from TRBV19 and TRBJ2-6, with a tentative D call TRBD1 (6 bases). The sequence derives from a human patient who received a liver transplant. Some T cells may be the graft donor's. Source: CD4+ T cells from blood, taken roughly 3.5 years after liver transplant. The DNA of the CDR3 is TGTGCCAGTAGTATTGGAGACAGGTCCTCTGGGGCCAACGTCCTGACTTTC. As protein: CASSIGDRSSGANVLTF.